This TCR beta chain was obtained from a study of T cells expressing NK-cell markers (dated by TCRdb to 2019 to 2021). Some background on the complete study: Three sorted T-cell subsets (CD3+CD56+NKG2C+, CD3+CD56+NKG2C- and CD3+CD56-NKG2C+) from fewer than 10 donors had their TCR beta-chain repertoires profiled. The libraries were sequenced on Illumina HiSeq 2000/2500, MiSeq or NextSeq, producing 2 x 150 bp reads. The study sequenced eight donors, all healthy volunteers chosen at random: three men and five women. Among the eight sequenced donors, seven were HCMV-seropositive and one was HCMV-seronegative.

The germline V gene supplies CDR1 SQVTM and CDR2 ANQGSEA. The CDR3 runs 12 residues from the cysteine to the phenylalanine. No coding sequence is recorded. Sequencing took place on an Illumina HiSeq 2000. TCR beta cDNA libraries were prepared using 5'RACE template switching, which introduced a universal primer site and unique molecular identifiers. Synthesis of cDNA was primed from the TCR beta constant segment and was followed by two consecutive PCR amplification steps. For the original study's pipeline: MIGEC was used to demultiplex reads and group reads by UMI, and MiTCR was used to assemble and quantify clonotypes. To exclude erroneous sequences, only TCR cDNA sequences supported by at least two reads were retained. Downstream repertoire analysis used the tcR package, and clonotypes were matched across fractions by CDR3 nucleotide sequence plus V segment. Antigen specificity was annotated against VDJdb with VDJmatch, allowing one amino acid substitution in CDR3. With the reads reprocessed by TCRdb, a single entry stands for each CDR3 protein sequence and no DNA is reported. The V and J calls shown here were made by TCRdb, not taken from the authors' results. The table of this sample itemizes a few hundred thousand distinct CDR3 sequences. The biggest ten clones account for approximately 3.6% of the sample.

On the study overall, not on this receptor specifically: Those dominant clonotypes were again the most abundant among CD3+CD56-NKG2C+ cells in four donors, at roughly 28.3-65%. Whether the expanded NKG2C-expressing T cell clones were specific for HCMV antigens was left unclear. For five or six donors, the dominant CD3+CD56+NKG2C+ clonotypes were among the top 10 CD8+ clonotypes and accounted for about 1.0-7.0% of CD8+ T cells.

As regards this clonotype: Its binding antigen is unknown.

A commercial ELISA kit detecting HCMV-specific IgG in serum was used to determine HCMV serostatus. Ficoll density gradient centrifugation was used to isolate peripheral blood mononuclear cells from blood. The receptor comes from a young man in good health. Donor details come from another sample of the same person, matched by shared clones. The sequence is built from TRBV29-1 and TRBJ1-2; TCRdb lists TRBD1, though no DNA is available to test this call. Sequencing was performed on blood T cells: a sorted CD56 or NKG2C T cell subset, CD4+ or CD8+ T cells, or bulk PBMC T cells (not recorded which). The CDR3 protein is CSVDRGGYGYTF.